This entry lists 14 T cell receptor beta chains sequenced from one sample in a study of blood T cell repertoires in COVID-19. TCRdb keeps only in-frame clones here, not all; method: immunoSEQ multiplex PCR. The repertoire has 200,000 to 300,000 clones, 75% to 85% of them found once; the top ten carry 6.5% to 8.5%. Specimen: peripheral blood. Every receptor here comes from a woman older than 75 with COVID-19, enrolled during active disease.

In this sample, this clone turned up once. A read error may produce the germline difference seen at one junction end. The chain has TRBV29-1 and TRBJ1-2, with TRBD1 as a possible D gene (5 bases). The length of the CDR3 is 13 residues. From germline, CDR1 is SQVTM and CDR2 ANQGSEA. Written as DNA, the CDR3 is TGCAGCGTTGAAGAGGGGGGGATTGGGGTCCCCTTTTTC. Translating gives CSVEEGGIGVPFF.

This clone is a singleton in its sample. The CDR3 DNA follows: TGCAGCGTTGACGAGACAGGGGGGTTATCTGGGGCCAACGTCCTGACTTTC. It is translated as CSVDETGGLSGANVLTF. The chain uses TRBV29-1 and TRBJ2-6, with TRBD1 matching over 9 bases. Germline loops: CDR1 SQVTM, CDR2 ANQGSEA. The V gene end was trimmed by 3 bases and the J gene end by 1 base; junction bases not matched to a gene: 7. The CDR3 is 17 residues long. The full variable domain, in which reference TRBV29-1 and TRBJ2-6 provide the parts outside the CDR3, is SAVISQKPSRDICQRGTSLTIQCQVDSQVTMMFWYRQQPGQSLTLIATANQGSEATYESGFVIDKFPISRPNLTFSTLTVSNMSPEDSSIYLCSVDETGGLSGANVLTFGAGSRLTVL.

J is TRBJ2-7 and V is TRBV3-1 (or the pseudogene TRBV3-2); no clear D gene. The CDR3 has 11 residues. Deletions cut 0 bases from V and 12 bases from J, with 9 bases between. The germline gives CDR1 LGHDT, CDR2 YNNKEL (reference sequence). The CDR3 DNA follows: TGTGCCAGCAGCCAAGACAAAACTCGGTACTTC. Protein: CASSQDKTRYF.

On this clone itself: A junction boundary mismatches the germline segment, possibly from a read error. The chain links TRBV7-8 to TRBJ2-1, with 13 bases identical to TRBD2. The CDR3 runs to 19 residues. Germline values: CDR1 SGHVS, CDR2 FQNEAQ. CDR3 sequence reads: CASSSRTSGGPLSYNEQFF. CDR3 DNA sequence: TGTGCCAGCAGCTCACGGACTAGCGGGGGCCCCCTGTCCTATAATGAGCAGTTCTTC.

The chain links TRBV7-2 to TRBJ1-4; D perhaps matches TRBD1 (6 bases). The V end was cut by 5 bases, the J end by 8 bases, with 15 bases between. This CDR3 is 14 amino acids long. The germline gives CDR1 SGHTA, CDR2 FQGNSA. CDR3 sequence (DNA): TGTGCCAGCAGCCTTGGACAGCCCTGGGAAAAACTGTTTTTT. The encoded protein is CASSLGQPWEKLFF.

V is TRBV20-1 and J is TRBJ2-5; 7 nucleotides match TRBD1. CDR3 length: 12 residues. Germline lookup yields CDR1 DFQATT and CDR2 SNEGSKA (reference sequence). With V trimmed by 4 bases and J by 3 bases, 2 bases remained unmatched. Here the CDR3 DNA reads TGCAGTGCTACTGACAGGGAAGAGACCCAGTACTTC. Translated: CSATDREETQYF.

The chain is built from TRBV11-2 and TRBJ1-4; D remains ambiguous. This CDR3 is built from 16 residues. Trimming took 0 bases from V and 4 from J, leaving 12 bases between them. Per germline, CDR1 SGHAT and CDR2 FQNNGV. The CDR3 DNA reads as TGTGCCAGCAGCTTAGATGTCCCGTCGTTTAATGAAAAACTGTTTTTT. Translated, it gives CASSLDVPSFNEKLFF.

This clone was seen once. The chain has TRBV5-8 and TRBJ2-3, with TRBD1 matching over 8 bases. The CDR3 is 18 amino acids. CDR1 is SGHTS, CDR2 YDEGEE, per germline. After removal of 4 bases from V and 0 bases from J, the junction contained 13 bases not matched to a gene. The CDR3 nucleotides read TGTGCCAGCAGCCGAGACAGGGGCACCCTTTTTAGCACAGATACGCAGTATTTT. Translation: CASSRDRGTLFSTDTQYF.

V and J are TRBV27 and TRBJ2-3; D ambiguous. The CDR3 length is 18 residues. The V gene lost 2 bases and the J gene lost 0 bases, with 18 bases spanning the gap. Germline V gives CDR1 MNHEY, CDR2 SMNVEV (reference sequence). The CDR3 coding sequence is TGTGCCAGCAGTTTAGTTTGGGCATCCTCCACTAGCACAGATACGCAGTATTTT. Protein product: CASSLVWASSTSTDTQYF.

This clone occurred once. The CDR3, as DNA: TGTGCCAGCAGCCAAGTGATGGCGGGGGGGCAAGAGACCCAGTACTTC. Translating gives CASSQVMAGGQETQYF. V is TRBV3-1 (or the pseudogene TRBV3-2) and J is TRBJ2-5; the match to TRBD2 covers 9 bases. The CDR3 runs 16 residues. V was clipped by 1 base and J by 2 bases; unmatched bases: 5. The germline CDR1 and CDR2 sequences are LGHDT and YNNKEL (reference sequence).

The V gene is TRBV4-1, the J gene TRBJ1-1, with D tentatively TRBD1 (5 bases). V lost 4 bases to trimming and J lost 3 bases, with 18 bases between them. This CDR3 contains 16 residues. Germline CDR1 and CDR2: MGHRA and YSYEKL. CDR3 sequence reads: CASSLAGGRRDTEAFF. The CDR3, as DNA: TGCGCCAGCAGCCTAGCTGGGGGGAGGCGGGACACTGAAGCTTTCTTT.

The chain links TRBV6-5 to TRBJ2-7, with D tentatively TRBD2 (6 bases). The CDR3 consists of 15 residues. CDR1 is MNHEY and CDR2 is SVGAGI in the germline V gene. Trimming removed 5 bases at V and 1 base at J, with 15 bases between. CDR3 nucleotides: TGTGCCAGCAGTACCACCGGGACTGGGTCCTACGAGCAGTACTTC. Its protein is CASSTTGTGSYEQYF.

This chain joins TRBV29-1 and TRBJ1-2; D not certain. Per the germline V gene, CDR1 is SQVTM and CDR2 is ANQGSEA. V gave up 7 bases and J gave up 6 bases, with 9 bases separating them. The CDR3 contains 10 residues. The CDR3, as DNA: TGCAGCGCCCAAGGAGATGGCTACACCTTC. This encodes CSAQGDGYTF.

The chain uses TRBV30 and TRBJ1-4; 7 bases map to TRBD1. Germline CDR1 GTSNPN, CDR2 SVGIG (reference sequence). This CDR3 contains 15 residues. J gave up 2 bases and V 3 bases, and 6 bases lay outside the gene matches. The CDR3 nucleotides read TGTGCCTGGAGACGGAGGGGGCTTACTAATGAAAAACTGTTTTTT. This gives the protein CAWRRRGLTNEKLFF.